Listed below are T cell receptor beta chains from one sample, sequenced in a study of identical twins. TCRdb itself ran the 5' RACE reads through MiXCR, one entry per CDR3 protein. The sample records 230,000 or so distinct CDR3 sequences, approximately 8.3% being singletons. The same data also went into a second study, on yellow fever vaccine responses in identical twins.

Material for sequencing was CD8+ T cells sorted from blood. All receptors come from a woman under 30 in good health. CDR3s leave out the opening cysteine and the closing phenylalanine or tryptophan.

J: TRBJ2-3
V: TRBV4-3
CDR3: ASSSGTGESDTQY

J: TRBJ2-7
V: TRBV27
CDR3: ASADLERSSYEQY

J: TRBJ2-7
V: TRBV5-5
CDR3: ASSLEDRAASYEQY

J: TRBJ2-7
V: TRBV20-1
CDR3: SARDSLGGRAIYEQY

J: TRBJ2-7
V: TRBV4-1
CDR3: ASSQIIGEQY

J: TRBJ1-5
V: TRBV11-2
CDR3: ASSLGKQPQH

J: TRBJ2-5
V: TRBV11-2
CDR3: ASRRNVGQETQY

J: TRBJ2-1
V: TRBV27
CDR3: AAAPGTIYEQF

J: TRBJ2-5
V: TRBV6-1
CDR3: ASSGSGGWETQY

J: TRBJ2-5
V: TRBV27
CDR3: ASAPGQVEIETQY

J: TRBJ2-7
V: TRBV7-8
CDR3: ASSPPAGGKWEQY

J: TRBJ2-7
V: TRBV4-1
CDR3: ASSQVLGWGGEQY

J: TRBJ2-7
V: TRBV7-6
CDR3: ASSLKMGQGNYEQY

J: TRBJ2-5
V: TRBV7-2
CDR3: ASSLASNYRRGLAEETQY

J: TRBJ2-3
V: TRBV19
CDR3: ASRAGTGGTDTQY

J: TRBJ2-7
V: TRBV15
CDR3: ATSRLEQGQY

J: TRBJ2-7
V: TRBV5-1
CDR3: ASSPQTGQPAYEQY

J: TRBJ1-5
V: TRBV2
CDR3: ASSEAVDRAGYYSNQPQH

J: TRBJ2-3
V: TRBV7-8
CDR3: ASSLPIGGPDSTDTQY

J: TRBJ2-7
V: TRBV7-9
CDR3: ASSPTAAGPYEQY

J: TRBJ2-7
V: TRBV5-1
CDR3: ASSLVVGGLSYEQY

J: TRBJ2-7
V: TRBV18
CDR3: ASSLPGMGEQY

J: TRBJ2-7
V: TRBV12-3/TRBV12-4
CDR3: ASTRGSKEEQY

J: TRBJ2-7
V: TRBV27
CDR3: ASSYSSGRSIYEQY

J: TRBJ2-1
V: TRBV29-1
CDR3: SVGLADYSYNEQF

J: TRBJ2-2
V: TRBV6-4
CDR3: ASSETTSGSGGELF

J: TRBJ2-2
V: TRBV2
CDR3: ASSEGPQGRELF

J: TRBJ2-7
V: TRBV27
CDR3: ASSFLGQSTYEQY

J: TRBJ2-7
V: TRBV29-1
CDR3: SVNSGDRVHEQY

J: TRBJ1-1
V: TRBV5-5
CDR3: ASSRATSLGPEAF

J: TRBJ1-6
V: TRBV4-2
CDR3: ASSQDLLGTANSPLH

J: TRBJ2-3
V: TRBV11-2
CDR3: ASSPPTISTDTQY

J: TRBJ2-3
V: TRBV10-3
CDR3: AILDRGTDTQY

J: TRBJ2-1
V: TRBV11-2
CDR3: ASSLDVTPSSYNEQF

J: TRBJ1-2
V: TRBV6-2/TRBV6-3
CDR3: ASRPGTGDVYGYT

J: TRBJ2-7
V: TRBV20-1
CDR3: SARDDRDTIGYEQY

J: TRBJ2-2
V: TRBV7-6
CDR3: ASSTSGVNGELF

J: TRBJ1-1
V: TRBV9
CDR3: ASSVGAGGLNTEAF

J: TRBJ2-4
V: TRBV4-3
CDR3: ASSQGGSGSDIQY

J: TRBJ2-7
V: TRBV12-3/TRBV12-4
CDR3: ASSRRTGDYEQY

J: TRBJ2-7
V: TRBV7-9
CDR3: ASSLDLHPYEQY

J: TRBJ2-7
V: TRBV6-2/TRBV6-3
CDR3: ASSLTPGYEQY

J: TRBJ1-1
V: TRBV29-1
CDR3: SVEDAASENTEAF

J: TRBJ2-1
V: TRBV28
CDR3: ASSHRLDNEQF

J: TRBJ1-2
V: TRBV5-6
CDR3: ASSGGQGSGYT

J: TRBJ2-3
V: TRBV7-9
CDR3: ASSPPTGPTTHTQY

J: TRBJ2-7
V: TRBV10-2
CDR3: ASSALFGGRHEQY

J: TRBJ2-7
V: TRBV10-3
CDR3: AISEVYPYYEQY

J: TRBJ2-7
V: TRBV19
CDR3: ASIGEGGEQY

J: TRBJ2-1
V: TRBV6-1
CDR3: ASSLPGMGNEQF

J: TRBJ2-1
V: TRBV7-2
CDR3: ASVNNYNEQF

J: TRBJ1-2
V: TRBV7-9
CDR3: ASSPEITGLDYGYT

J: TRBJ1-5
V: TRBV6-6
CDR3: ATRQLTNQPQH

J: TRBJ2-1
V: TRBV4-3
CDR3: ASSQDPGLAILDEQF

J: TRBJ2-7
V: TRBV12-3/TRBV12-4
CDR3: ASGQGYSYEQY

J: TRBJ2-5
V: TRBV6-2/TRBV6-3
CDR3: ASRGPAGDETQY

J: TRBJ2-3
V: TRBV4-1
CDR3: ASSQGQGIDTQY

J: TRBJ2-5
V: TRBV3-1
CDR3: ASSQDNIWGGEETQY

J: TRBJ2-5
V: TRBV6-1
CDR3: ASKQGFGGAWETQY